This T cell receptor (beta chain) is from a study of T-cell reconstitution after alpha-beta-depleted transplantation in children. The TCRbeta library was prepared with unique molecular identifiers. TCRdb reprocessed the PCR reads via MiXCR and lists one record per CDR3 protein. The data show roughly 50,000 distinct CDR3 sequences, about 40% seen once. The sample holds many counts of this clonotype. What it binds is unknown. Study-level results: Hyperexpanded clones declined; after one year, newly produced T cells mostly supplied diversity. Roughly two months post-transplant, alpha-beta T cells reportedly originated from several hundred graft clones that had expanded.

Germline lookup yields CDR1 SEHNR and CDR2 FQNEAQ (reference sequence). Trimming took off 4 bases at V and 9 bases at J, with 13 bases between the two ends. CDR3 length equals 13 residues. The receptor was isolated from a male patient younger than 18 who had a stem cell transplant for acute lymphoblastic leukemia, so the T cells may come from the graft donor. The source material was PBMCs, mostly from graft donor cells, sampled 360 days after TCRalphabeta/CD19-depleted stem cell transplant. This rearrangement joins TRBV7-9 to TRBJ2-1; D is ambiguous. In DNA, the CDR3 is TGTGCCAGCAGCTCCCACGGTCGCGGTGAGCAGTTCTTC. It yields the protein CASSSHGRGEQFF.